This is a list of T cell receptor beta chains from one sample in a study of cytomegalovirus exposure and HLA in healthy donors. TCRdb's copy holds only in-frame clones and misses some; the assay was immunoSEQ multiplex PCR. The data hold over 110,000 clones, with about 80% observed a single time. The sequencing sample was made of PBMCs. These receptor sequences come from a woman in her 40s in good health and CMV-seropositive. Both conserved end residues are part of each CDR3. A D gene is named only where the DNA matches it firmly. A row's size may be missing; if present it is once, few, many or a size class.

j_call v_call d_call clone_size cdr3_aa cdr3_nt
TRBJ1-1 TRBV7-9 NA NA CASSLRSTREAEAFF TGTGCCAGCAGCTTAAGGAGCACACGGGAAGCTGAAGCTTTCTTT
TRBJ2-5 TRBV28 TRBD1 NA CASSSDRGVSETQYF TGTGCCAGCAGTTCAGACAGGGGAGTGAGTGAGACCCAGTACTTC
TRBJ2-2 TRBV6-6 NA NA CASNSGTPNTGELFF TGTGCCTCTAACTCCGGGACTCCGAACACCGGGGAGCTGTTTTTT
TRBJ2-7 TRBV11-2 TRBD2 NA CASSLTVPGLAFSEQYF TGTGCCAGCAGCTTAACGGTACCGGGACTAGCGTTTAGCGAGCAGTACTTC
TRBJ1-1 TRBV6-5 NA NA CASSYGRATEAFF TGTGCCAGCAGTTACGGCAGGGCCACTGAAGCTTTCTTT
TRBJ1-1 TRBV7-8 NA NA CASSSQLSEREAFF TGTGCCAGCAGCTCCCAACTCTCCGAGCGGGAAGCTTTCTTT
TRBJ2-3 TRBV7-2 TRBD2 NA CASSLGGRTDTQYF TGTGCCAGCAGCTTAGGCGGGAGAACAGATACGCAGTATTTT
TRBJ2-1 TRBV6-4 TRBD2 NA CASSWTSGSDEQFF TGTGCCAGCAGTTGGACTAGCGGGAGCGATGAGCAGTTCTTC
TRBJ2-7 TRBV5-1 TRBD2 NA CASSLDPGLAGGTSF TGCGCCAGCAGCTTGGACCCGGGACTAGCGGGAGGGACGTCCTTC
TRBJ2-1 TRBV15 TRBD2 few CATSRGPGLDNEQFF TGTGCCACCAGCAGAGGGCCGGGACTAGACAATGAGCAGTTCTTC
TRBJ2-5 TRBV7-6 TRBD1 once CASSQRDRGQMRETQYF TGTGCCAGCAGCCAGCGGGACAGGGGGCAAATGCGGGAGACCCAGTACTTC
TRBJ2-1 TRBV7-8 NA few CASSLVSRHNEQFF TGTGCCAGCAGCTTAGTTTCCAGGCACAATGAGCAGTTCTTC
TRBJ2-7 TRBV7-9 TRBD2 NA CASSGTGTSVIDEQYF TGTGCCAGCAGCGGGACCGGGACTAGCGTGATCGACGAGCAGTACTTC
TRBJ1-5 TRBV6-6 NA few CASSRRESNQPQHF TGTGCCAGCAGCCGGAGGGAAAGCAATCAGCCCCAGCATTTT
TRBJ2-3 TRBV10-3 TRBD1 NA CAISAGQGSADTQYF TGTGCCATCAGTGCAGGACAGGGTTCCGCAGATACGCAGTATTTT
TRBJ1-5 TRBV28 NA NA CASSRGGSNQPQHF TGTGCCAGCAGTCGGGGGGGTAGCAATCAGCCCCAGCATTTT
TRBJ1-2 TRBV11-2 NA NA CASSLEGARGYTF TGTGCCAGCAGCTTAGAGGGGGCACGGGGCTACACCTTC
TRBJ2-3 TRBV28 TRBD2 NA CASNPYRDPSGSSDTQYF TGTGCCAGCAATCCCTACAGGGACCCTAGCGGGAGTAGCGATACGCAGTATTTT
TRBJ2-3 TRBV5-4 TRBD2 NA CASSLESAGGRDTQYF TGTGCCAGCAGCTTGGAAAGTGCGGGAGGTAGAGATACGCAGTATTTT
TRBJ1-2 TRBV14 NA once CASSLQDNYGYTF TGTGCCAGCAGCCTACAGGATAACTATGGCTACACCTTC
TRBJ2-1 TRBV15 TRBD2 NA CATSRERSGGRSLFF TGTGCCACCAGCAGAGAACGGTCCGGCGGGAGGTCCTTGTTCTTC
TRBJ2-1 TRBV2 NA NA CASSEVAGFGDEQFF TGTGCCAGCAGTGAGGTTGCGGGATTTGGCGATGAGCAGTTCTTC
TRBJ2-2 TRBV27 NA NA CASRNYRGGNTGELFF TGTGCCAGCAGAAACTACAGGGGAGGGAACACCGGGGAGCTGTTTTTT
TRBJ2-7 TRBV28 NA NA CASSGPEIGIYEQYF TGTGCCAGCAGCGGCCCAGAGATCGGGATCTACGAGCAGTACTTC
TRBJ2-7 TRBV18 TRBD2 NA CASSPGLAGSYEQYF TGTGCCAGCTCACCTGGACTAGCGGGATCCTACGAGCAGTACTTC
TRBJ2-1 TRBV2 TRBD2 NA CASSPTSGSANEQFF TGTGCCAGCAGTCCCACTAGCGGGAGTGCCAATGAGCAGTTCTTC
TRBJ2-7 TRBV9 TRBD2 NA CASSVGSGSYEQYF TGTGCCAGCAGCGTAGGTAGCGGGAGCTACGAGCAGTACTTC
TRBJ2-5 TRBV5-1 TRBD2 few CASSLAIGGSGTQYF TGCGCCAGCAGCTTGGCTATCGGCGGGAGCGGGACCCAGTACTTC
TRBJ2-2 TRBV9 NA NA CASSVRMNTGELFF TGTGCCAGCAGCGTGAGGATGAACACCGGGGAGCTGTTTTTT
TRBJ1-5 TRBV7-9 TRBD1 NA CASSRTGEQPQHF TGTGCCAGCAGCCGGACAGGGGAACAGCCCCAGCATTTT
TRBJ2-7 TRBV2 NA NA CASSEVSERRYEQYF TGTGCCAGCAGTGAAGTCTCGGAGCGGAGGTACGAGCAGTACTTC
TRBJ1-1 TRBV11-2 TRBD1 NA CASSFARGVTEAFF TGTGCCAGCAGCTTCGCCAGGGGGGTCACTGAAGCTTTCTTT
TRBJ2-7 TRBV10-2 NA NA CASRDRVYEQYF TGCGCCAGCAGGGACAGAGTCTACGAGCAGTACTTC
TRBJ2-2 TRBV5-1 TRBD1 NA CASSSDRVVGELFF TGCGCCAGCAGCTCAGACAGGGTGGTCGGGGAGCTGTTTTTT
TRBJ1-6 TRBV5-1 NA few CASSLEFTGGLGNSPLHF TGCGCCAGCAGCTTGGAATTCACAGGAGGGCTCGGTAATTCACCCCTCCACTTT
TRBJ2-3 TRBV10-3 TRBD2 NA CAISEAGTSGTSTDTQYF TGTGCCATCAGTGAAGCCGGGACTAGCGGTACTAGCACAGATACGCAGTATTTT
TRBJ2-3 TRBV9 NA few CASSGTLGGDTQYF TGTGCCAGCAGCGGGACACTTGGGGGGGATACGCAGTATTTT
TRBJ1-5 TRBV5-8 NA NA CASSPRGGFSNQPQHF TGTGCCAGCAGCCCCCGGGGGGGTTTTAGCAATCAGCCCCAGCATTTT
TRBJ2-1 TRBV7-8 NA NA CASSLVGVSTKNEQFF TGTGCCAGCAGCTTAGTCGGCGTAAGTACTAAGAATGAGCAGTTCTTC
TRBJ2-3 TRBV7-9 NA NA CASSLGVFPSTDTQYF TGTGCCAGCAGCCTCGGGGTTTTCCCTAGCACAGATACGCAGTATTTT
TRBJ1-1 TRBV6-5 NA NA CASRSGQRLGAFF TGTGCCAGCAGATCCGGACAGCGCCTAGGGGCTTTCTTT
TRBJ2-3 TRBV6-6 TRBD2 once CASSSGSPDTQYF TGTGCCAGCAGTAGCGGGAGTCCAGATACGCAGTATTTT
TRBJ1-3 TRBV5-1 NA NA CASSLGRAGNTIYF TGCGCCAGCAGCTTGGGCAGGGCTGGAAACACCATATATTTT
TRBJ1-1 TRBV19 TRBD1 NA CASSKGAQTEAFF TGTGCCAGTAGTAAGGGGGCGCAGACTGAAGCTTTCTTT
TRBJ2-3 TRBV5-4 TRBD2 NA CASRGTSGSTDTQYF TGTGCCAGCAGGGGGACTAGCGGAAGCACAGATACGCAGTATTTT
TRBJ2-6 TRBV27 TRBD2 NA CASRLAGVSGANVLTF TGTGCCAGCCGATTAGCGGGAGTATCCGGGGCCAACGTCCTGACTTTC
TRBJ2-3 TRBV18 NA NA CASSASTDTQYF TGTGCCAGCTCGGCCAGCACAGATACGCAGTATTTT
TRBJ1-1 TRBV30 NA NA CAWSRGAETRENTEAFF TGTGCCTGGAGTCGGGGAGCAGAGACCCGGGAGAACACTGAAGCTTTCTTT
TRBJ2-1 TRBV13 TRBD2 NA CASSPTLAEKQFF TGTGCCAGCAGCCCAACCCTAGCGGAAAAGCAGTTCTTC
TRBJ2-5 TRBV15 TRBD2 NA CATSRDIGEGETQYF TGTGCCACCAGCAGAGATATTGGGGAGGGGGAGACCCAGTACTTC
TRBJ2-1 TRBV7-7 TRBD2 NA CASSPPAGEQFF TGTGCTAGCAGCCCGCCAGCGGGAGAGCAGTTCTTC
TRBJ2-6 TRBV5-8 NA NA CASSSTGSGANVLTF TGTGCCAGCAGCTCCACAGGGAGTGGGGCCAACGTCCTGACTTTC